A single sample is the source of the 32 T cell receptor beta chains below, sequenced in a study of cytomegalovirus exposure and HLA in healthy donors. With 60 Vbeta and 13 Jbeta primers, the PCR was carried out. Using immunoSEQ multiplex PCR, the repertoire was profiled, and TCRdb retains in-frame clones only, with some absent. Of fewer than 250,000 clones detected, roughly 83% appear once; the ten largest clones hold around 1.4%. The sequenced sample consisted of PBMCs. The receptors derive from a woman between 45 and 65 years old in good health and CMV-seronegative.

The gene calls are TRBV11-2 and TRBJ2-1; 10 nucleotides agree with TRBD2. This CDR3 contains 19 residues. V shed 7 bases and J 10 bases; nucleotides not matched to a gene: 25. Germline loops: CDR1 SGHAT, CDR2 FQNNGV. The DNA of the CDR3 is TGTGCCAGCACTTTAGGGGCCAGGACTAGCGGTCTCAGTGGGTGGGAGCAGTTCTTC. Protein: CASTLGARTSGLSGWEQFF. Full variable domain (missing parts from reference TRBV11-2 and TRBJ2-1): EAGVAQSPRYKIIEKRQSVAFWCNPISGHATLYWYQQILGQGPKLLIQFQNNGVVDDSQLPKDRFSAERLKGVDSTLKIQPAKLEDSAVYLCASTLGARTSGLSGWEQFFGPGTRLTVL.

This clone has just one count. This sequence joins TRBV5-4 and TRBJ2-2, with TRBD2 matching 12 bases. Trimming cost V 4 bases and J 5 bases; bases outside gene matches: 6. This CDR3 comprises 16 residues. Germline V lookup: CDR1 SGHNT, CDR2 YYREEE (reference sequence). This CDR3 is CASSRGLAGGTGELFF. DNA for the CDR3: TGTGCCAGCAGCCGAGGGCTAGCGGGGGGGACCGGGGAGCTGTTTTTT.

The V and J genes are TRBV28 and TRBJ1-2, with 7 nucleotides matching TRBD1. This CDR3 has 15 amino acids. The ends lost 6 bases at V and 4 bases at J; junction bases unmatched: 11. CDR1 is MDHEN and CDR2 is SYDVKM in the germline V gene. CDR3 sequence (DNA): TGTGCCAGCAGCCCCGTCCGACAGGGCACCTATGGCTACACCTTC. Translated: CASSPVRQGTYGYTF.

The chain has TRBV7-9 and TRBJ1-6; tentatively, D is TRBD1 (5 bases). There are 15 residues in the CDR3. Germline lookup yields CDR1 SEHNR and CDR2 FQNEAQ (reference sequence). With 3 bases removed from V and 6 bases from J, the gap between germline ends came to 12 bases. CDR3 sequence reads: CASSFDRITNSPLHF. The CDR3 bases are TGTGCCAGCAGCTTTGACAGAATTACTAATTCACCCCTCCACTTT.

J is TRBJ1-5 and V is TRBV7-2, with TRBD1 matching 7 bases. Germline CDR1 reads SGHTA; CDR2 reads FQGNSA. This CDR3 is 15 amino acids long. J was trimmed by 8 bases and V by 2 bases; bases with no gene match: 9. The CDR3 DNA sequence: TGTGCCAGCAGCTTAACAGGGGCTACGAGAGAGCCCCAGCATTTT. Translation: CASSLTGATREPQHF.

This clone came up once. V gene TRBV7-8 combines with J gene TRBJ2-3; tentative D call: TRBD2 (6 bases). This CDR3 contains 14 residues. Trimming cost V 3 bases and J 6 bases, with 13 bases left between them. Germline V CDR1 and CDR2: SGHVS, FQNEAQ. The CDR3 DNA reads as TGTGCCAGCAGCTTTTACGGGAGAGACGATACGCAGTATTTT. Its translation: CASSFYGRDDTQYF.

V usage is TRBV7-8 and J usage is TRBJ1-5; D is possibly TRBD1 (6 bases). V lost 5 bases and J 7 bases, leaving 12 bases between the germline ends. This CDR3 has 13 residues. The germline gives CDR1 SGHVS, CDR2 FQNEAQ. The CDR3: CASSPTGPQPQHF. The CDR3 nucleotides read TGTGCCAGCAGCCCTACAGGGCCCCAGCCCCAGCATTTT.

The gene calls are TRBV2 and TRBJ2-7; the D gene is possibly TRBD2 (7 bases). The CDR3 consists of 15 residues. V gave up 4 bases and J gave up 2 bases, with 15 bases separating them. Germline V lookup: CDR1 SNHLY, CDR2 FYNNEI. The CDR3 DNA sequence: TGTGCCAGCAGTGTAGGGGGGGGCCTAGCCTACGAGCAGTACTTC. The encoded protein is CASSVGGGLAYEQYF.

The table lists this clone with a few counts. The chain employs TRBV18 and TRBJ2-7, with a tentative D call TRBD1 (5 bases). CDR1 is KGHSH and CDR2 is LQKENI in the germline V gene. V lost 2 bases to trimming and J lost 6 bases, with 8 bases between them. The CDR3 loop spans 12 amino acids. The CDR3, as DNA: TGTGCCAGCTCACCAGGGGCTCGCGAGCAGTACTTC. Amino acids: CASSPGAREQYF.

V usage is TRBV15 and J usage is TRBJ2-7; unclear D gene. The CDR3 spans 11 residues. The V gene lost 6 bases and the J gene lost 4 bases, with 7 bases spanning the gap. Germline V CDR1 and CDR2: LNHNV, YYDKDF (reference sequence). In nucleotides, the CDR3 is TGTGCCACCAGTGCAGAATACGAGCAGTACTTC. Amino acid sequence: CATSAEYEQYF. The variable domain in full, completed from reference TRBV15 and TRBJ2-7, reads DAMVIQNPRYQVTQFGKPVTLSCSQTLNHNVMYWYQQKSSQAPKLLFHYYDKDFNNEADTPDNFQSRRPNTSFCFLDIRSPGLGDTAMYLCATSAEYEQYFGPGTRLTVT.

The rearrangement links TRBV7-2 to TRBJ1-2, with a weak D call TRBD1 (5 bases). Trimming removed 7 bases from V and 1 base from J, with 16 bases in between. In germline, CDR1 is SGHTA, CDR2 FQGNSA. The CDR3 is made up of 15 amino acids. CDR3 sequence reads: CASNTRGSFNYGYTF. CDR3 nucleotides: TGTGCCAGCAACACACGGGGGAGCTTTAACTATGGCTACACCTTC.

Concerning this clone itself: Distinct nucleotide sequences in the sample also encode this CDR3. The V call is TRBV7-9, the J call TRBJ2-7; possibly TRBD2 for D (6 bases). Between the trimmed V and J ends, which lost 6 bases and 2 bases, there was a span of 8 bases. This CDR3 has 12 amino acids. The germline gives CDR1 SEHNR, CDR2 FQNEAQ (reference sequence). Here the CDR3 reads CASSSGPYEQYF. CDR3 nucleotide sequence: TGTGCCAGCAGTAGCGGTCCCTACGAGCAGTACTTC. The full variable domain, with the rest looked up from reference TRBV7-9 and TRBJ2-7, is DTGVSQNPRHKITKRGQNVTFRCDPISEHNRLYWYRQTLGQGPEFLTYFQNEAQLEKSRLLSDRFSAERPKGSFSTLEIQRTEQGDSAMYLCASSSGPYEQYFGPGTRLTVT.

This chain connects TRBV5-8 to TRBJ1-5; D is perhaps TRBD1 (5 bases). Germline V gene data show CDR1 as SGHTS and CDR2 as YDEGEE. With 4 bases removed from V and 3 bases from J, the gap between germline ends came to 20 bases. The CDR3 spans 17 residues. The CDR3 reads CASSPVVGLLYNQPQHF. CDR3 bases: TGTGCCAGCAGCCCGGTGGTGGGGCTTTTGTACAATCAGCCCCAGCATTTT.

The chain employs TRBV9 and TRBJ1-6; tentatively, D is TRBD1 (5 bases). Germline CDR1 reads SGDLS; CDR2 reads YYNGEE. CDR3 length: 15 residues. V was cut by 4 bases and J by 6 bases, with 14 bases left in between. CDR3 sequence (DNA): TGTGCCAGCAGCACCCAGGGTTTCTCTAATTCACCCCTCCACTTT. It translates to CASSTQGFSNSPLHF.

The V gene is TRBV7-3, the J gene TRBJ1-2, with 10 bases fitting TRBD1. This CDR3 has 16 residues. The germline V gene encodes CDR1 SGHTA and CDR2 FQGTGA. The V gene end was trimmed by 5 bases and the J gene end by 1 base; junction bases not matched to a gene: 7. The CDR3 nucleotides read TGTGCCAGCAGCCCCGGTGGGACAGGGGTTAACTATGGCTACACCTTC. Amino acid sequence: CASSPGGTGVNYGYTF.

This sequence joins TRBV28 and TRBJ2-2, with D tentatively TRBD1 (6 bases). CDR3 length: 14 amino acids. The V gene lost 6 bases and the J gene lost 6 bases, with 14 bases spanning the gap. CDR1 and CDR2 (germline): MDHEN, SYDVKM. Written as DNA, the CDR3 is TGTGCCAGCAGACCGGGACATGCCCCCGGGGAGCTGTTTTTT. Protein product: CASRPGHAPGELFF.

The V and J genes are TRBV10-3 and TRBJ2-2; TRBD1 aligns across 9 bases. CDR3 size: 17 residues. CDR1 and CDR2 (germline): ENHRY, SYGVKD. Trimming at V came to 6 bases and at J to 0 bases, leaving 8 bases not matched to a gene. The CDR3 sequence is CAISGTGLITNTGELFF. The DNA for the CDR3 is TGTGCCATCAGCGGGACAGGGCTCATTACGAACACCGGGGAGCTGTTTTTT.

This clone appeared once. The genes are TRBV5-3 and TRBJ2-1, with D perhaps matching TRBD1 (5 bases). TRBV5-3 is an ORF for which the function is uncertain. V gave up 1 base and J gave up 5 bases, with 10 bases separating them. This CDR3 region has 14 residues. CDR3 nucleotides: TGTGCCAGAAGCTTGACACAGGCAAACAATGAGCAGTTCTTC. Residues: CARSLTQANNEQFF.

The CDR3 protein is CASSALIRDRRNTEAFF. The CDR3 coding sequence is TGTGCCAGTAGTGCCCTCATCCGGGACAGGCGGAACACTGAAGCTTTCTTT. J is TRBJ1-1 and V is TRBV19; TRBD1 aligns across 8 bases. V gave up 5 bases and J gave up 1 base; unmatched junction bases: 12. Germline CDR1 is LNHDA and CDR2 is SQIVND (reference sequence). This CDR3 region has 17 residues.

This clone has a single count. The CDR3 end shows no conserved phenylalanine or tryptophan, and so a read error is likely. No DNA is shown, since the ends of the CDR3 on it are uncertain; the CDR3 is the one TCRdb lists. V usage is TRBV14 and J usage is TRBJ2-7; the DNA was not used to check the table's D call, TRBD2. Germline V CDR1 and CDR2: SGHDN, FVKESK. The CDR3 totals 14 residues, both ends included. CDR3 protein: CASTRPRASGGAGI.

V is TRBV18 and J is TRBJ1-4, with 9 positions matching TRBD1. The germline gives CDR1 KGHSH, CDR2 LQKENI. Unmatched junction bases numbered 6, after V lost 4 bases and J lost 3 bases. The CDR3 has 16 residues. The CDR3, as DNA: TGTGCCAGCTCACTTCACAGGGGGCAACCTAATGAAAAACTGTTTTTT. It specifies CASSLHRGQPNEKLFF.

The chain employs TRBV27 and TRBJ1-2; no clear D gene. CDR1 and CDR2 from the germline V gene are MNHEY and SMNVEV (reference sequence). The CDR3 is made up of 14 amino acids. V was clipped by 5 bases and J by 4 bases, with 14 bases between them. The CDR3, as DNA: TGTGCCAGCAGTCCGACGACAACCTTCTATGGCTACACCTTC. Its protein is CASSPTTTFYGYTF.

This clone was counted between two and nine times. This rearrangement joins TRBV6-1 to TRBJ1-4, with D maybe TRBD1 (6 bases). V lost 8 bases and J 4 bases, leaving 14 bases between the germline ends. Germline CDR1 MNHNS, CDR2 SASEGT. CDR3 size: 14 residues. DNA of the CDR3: TGTGCCAGCTCCGGACAGACGAGTAATGAAAAACTGTTTTTT. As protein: CASSGQTSNEKLFF.

The CDR3 loop reads CASSPGQGTQETQYF. For the CDR3, the DNA is TGTGCCAGCAGTCCGGGACAGGGAACCCAAGAGACCCAGTACTTC. The V and J genes are TRBV11-2 and TRBJ2-5, with 9 bases fitting TRBD1. V shed 6 bases and J 1 base; nucleotides not matched to a gene: 6. Germline V CDR1 and CDR2: SGHAT, FQNNGV. The CDR3 runs to 15 residues. Combining the CDR3 with reference TRBV11-2 and TRBJ2-5 gives the whole variable domain EAGVAQSPRYKIIEKRQSVAFWCNPISGHATLYWYQQILGQGPKLLIQFQNNGVVDDSQLPKDRFSAERLKGVDSTLKIQPAKLEDSAVYLCASSPGQGTQETQYFGPGTRLLVL.

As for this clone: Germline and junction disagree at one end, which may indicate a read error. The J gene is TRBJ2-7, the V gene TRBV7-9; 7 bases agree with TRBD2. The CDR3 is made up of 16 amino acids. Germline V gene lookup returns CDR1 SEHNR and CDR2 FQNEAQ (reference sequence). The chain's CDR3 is CSSSPFAGVTIYEQYF. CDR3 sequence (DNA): TGTTCCAGCAGCCCTTTTGCGGGGGTTACGATCTACGAGCAGTACTTC. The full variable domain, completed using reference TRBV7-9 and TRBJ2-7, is DTGVSQNPRHKITKRGQNVTFRCDPISEHNRLYWYRQTLGQGPEFLTYFQNEAQLEKSRLLSDRFSAERPKGSFSTLEIQRTEQGDSAMYLCSSSPFAGVTIYEQYFGPGTRLTVT.

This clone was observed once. The CDR3 protein is CASSRGAAETYF. In nucleotides, the CDR3 is TGTGCCAGCAGCCGTGGAGCGGCGGAGACGTATTTT. The chain couples TRBV6-1 to TRBJ2-3; possibly TRBD2 for D (5 bases). Trimming shortened V by 6 bases and J by 14 bases, and 18 bases separated the two germline ends. The CDR3 length is 12 residues. Germline CDR1 and CDR2: MNHNS and SASEGT.

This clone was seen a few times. The chain's CDR3 is CASSIIRGGNEQFF. In DNA, the CDR3 is TGTGCCAGTAGTATCATAAGGGGGGGCAATGAGCAGTTCTTC. The rearrangement links TRBV19 to TRBJ2-1; a weak D match, TRBD2 (7 bases). Germline CDR1 and CDR2: LNHDA and SQIVND (reference sequence). Deletions cut 3 bases from V and 6 bases from J, with 12 bases between. The CDR3 is 14 amino acids.

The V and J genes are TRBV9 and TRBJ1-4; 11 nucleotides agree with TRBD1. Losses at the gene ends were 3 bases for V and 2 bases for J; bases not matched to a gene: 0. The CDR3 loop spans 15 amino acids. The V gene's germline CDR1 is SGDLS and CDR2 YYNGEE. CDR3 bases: TGTGCCAGCAGCGGGACAGGGGGCACTAATGAAAAACTGTTTTTT. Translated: CASSGTGGTNEKLFF.

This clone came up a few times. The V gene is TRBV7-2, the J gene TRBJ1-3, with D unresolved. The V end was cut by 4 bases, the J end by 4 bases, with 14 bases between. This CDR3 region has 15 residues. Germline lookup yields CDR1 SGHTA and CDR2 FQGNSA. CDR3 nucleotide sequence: TGTGCCAGCAGCTCCAGGAGGGTGGCCGGAAACACCATATATTTT. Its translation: CASSSRRVAGNTIYF.

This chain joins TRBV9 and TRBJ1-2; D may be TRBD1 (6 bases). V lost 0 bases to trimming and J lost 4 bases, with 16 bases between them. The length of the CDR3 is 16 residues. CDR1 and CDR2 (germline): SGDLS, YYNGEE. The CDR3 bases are TGTGCCAGCAGCGTAGGACAGACGAGGGACACCTATGGCTACACCTTC. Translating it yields CASSVGQTRDTYGYTF.

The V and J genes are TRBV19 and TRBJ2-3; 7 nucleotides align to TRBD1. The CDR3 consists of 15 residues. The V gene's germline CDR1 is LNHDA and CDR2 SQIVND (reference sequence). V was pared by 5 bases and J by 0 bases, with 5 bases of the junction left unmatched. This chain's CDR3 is CASSPGQVSTDTQYF. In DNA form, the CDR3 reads TGTGCCAGTAGTCCCGGACAGGTCAGCACAGATACGCAGTATTTT.

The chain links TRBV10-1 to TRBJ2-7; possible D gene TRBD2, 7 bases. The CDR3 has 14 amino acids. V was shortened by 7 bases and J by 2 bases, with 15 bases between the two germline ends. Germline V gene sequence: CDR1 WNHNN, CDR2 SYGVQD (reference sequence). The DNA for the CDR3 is TGCGCCAGCAAAGGGGGGGGCCAGCCCTACGAGCAGTACTTC. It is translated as CASKGGGQPYEQYF.